This T cell receptor (beta chain) is from a study of shared clonotypes between healthy human individuals. Replicate PCRs for sorted subsets used around 200 ng DNA; this equaled tens of thousands of T cell genomes. Only in-frame clones appear in the TCRdb table, and some are missing; sequencing was by immunoSEQ multiplex PCR. The table includes roughly 2.4 million clones, approximately 95% detected once. Of note for this clone: The antigen is undetermined.

Donors had no recently reported acute infections or vaccinations and were HIV-negative. All participating donors were Caucasian adults from Nashville, Tennessee. CDR1 is SGHRS and CDR2 is YFSETQ in the germline V gene. CDR3 length: 12 residues. V was clipped by 3 bases and J by 10 bases, with 11 bases between them. Whole-study results and caveats: Memory subsets generally showed smaller estimated richness than naive subsets did.

This clonotype was sampled from a man aged 18 to 29 in good health. Source material: naive CD4+ T cells sorted from blood. Subset specified: CD45RA+ positively selected. V gene TRBV5-1 combines with J gene TRBJ2-1; D call uncertain. CDR3 coding DNA: TGCGCCAGCAGCTCCGGGTTAGGGGAGCAGTTCTTC. Protein: CASSSGLGEQFF. The full variable domain, with the rest looked up from reference TRBV5-1 and TRBJ2-1, is KAGVTQTPRYLIKTRGQQVTLSCSPISGHRSVSWYQQTPGQGLQFLFEYFSETQRNKGNFPGRFSGRQFSNSRSEMNVSTLELGDSALYLCASSSGLGEQFFGPGTRLTVL.